The 32 T cell receptor beta chains below all came from one sample that was sequenced in a study of blood T cell repertoires in COVID-19. Here immunoSEQ multiplex PCR was the method, and the copy in TCRdb shows in-frame clones only, minus some. The sample shows approximately 200,000 clones, approximately 81% of them seen only once. Sequencing was performed on peripheral blood. The receptors were sampled from a woman aged 55-70 years who had recovered from COVID-19.

This chain uses TRBV5-6 with TRBJ1-2; 9 bases match TRBD1. Looked up from germline, CDR1 is SGHDT and CDR2 is YYEEEE. After removal of 1 base from V and 5 bases from J, the junction contained 18 bases not matched to a gene. CDR3 size: 19 residues. The CDR3 sequence is CASSLTGGYMGFKEYGYTF. DNA of the CDR3: TGTGCCAGCAGCTTGACAGGGGGCTATATGGGATTTAAAGAGTATGGCTACACCTTC.

This chain joins TRBV7-2 and TRBJ1-2; D gene unclear. The CDR3 totals 15 residues. Germline lookup yields CDR1 SGHTA and CDR2 FQGNSA. The V end lost 7 bases, the J end lost 0 bases, and 15 bases lay between the germline ends. The CDR3 region has the DNA TGTGCCAGCACATTTGGCGGAGCCTCTAACTATGGCTACACCTTC. It codes for CASTFGGASNYGYTF.

The chain recombines TRBV7-9 with TRBJ2-1; the D gene is possibly TRBD2 (6 bases). Germline lookup yields CDR1 SEHNR and CDR2 FQNEAQ (reference sequence). CDR3 length: 16 amino acids. Trimming stripped 3 bases from V and 5 bases from J, with 17 bases between. The CDR3 bases are TGTGCCAGCAGCTTCGGCGGCCAAGCGGGTGACAATGAGCAGTTCTTC. It is translated as CASSFGGQAGDNEQFF.

A single count supports this clone. The gene calls are TRBV4-2 and TRBJ1-4; 10 bases are a match to TRBD1. CDR1 and CDR2 (germline): LGHNA, YNFKEQ. After removal of 1 base from V and 7 bases from J, the junction contained 0 bases not matched to a gene. This CDR3 contains 14 residues. The CDR3: CASSQGTGGEKLFF. For the CDR3, the DNA is TGTGCCAGCAGCCAAGGGACAGGGGGTGAAAAACTGTTTTTT.

This sequence joins TRBV6-9 and TRBJ2-7; 11 bases agree with TRBD1. CDR1 is MNHGY and CDR2 is SVAAGI in the germline V gene. The CDR3 sequence is 15 residues long. Germline trimming cut 6 bases from V and 2 bases from J; bases unmatched to any gene: 6. The CDR3 loop reads CASSHMGQGAYEQYF. CDR3 DNA sequence: TGTGCCAGCAGCCACATGGGACAGGGGGCCTACGAGCAGTACTTC.

The chain carries TRBV5-6 and TRBJ1-1; no reliable D call. The CDR3 extends over 12 amino acids. Germline CDR1 reads SGHDT; CDR2 reads YYEEEE. The V gene lost 0 bases and the J gene lost 6 bases, with 6 bases spanning the gap. The chain's CDR3 is CASSLGLAEAFF. CDR3 DNA: TGTGCCAGCAGCTTGGGACTTGCTGAAGCTTTCTTT. The complete variable domain, with remaining parts taken from reference TRBV5-6 and TRBJ1-1, reads DAGVTQSPTHLIKTRGQQVTLRCSPKSGHDTVSWYQQALGQGPQFIFQYYEEEERQRGNFPDRFSGHQFPNYSSELNVNALLLGDSALYLCASSLGLAEAFFGQGTRLTVV.

J is TRBJ2-7 and V is TRBV5-5; D possibly corresponds to TRBD1 (5 bases). The germline gives CDR1 SGHKS, CDR2 YYEKEE (reference sequence). V lost 4 bases and J lost 6, with 14 bases in between. The CDR3 consists of 13 residues. Here the CDR3 reads CASSLGLRGEQYF. CDR3 DNA sequence: TGTGCCAGCAGCCTAGGCCTAAGGGGCGAGCAGTACTTC.

The genes are TRBV10-1 and TRBJ2-3, with TRBD2 matching 11 bases. Losses at the gene ends were 2 bases for V and 3 bases for J; bases not matched to a gene: 1. This CDR3 comprises 15 residues. CDR1 is WNHNN and CDR2 is SYGVQD in the germline V gene (reference sequence). The CDR3 coding sequence is TGCGCCAGCAGTGAGACTAGCGGGGGAACAGATACGCAGTATTTT. As protein: CASSETSGGTDTQYF.

This clone appeared a few times. V usage is TRBV14 and J usage is TRBJ2-5, with 8 positions matching TRBD2. Germline trimming cut 1 base from V and 5 bases from J; bases unmatched to any gene: 3. Looked up from germline, CDR1 is SGHDN and CDR2 is FVKESK. The CDR3 spans 14 residues. CDR3 DNA sequence: TGTGCCAGCAGCCAAGTGGGCGGGAGGGAGACCCAGTACTTC. Translating gives CASSQVGGRETQYF.

The chain joins TRBV11-2 to TRBJ1-5; weak D call: TRBD1 (5 bases). The germline CDR1 and CDR2 sequences are SGHAT and FQNNGV. The CDR3 extends over 14 amino acids. V lost 5 bases, J lost 4 bases, and 12 bases lay in between. DNA of the CDR3: TGTGCCAGCAGCCAGGACACGTCAAATCAGCCCCAGCATTTT. It yields the protein CASSQDTSNQPQHF.

The V gene is TRBV4-2, the J gene TRBJ2-6; 9 bases are shared with TRBD1. This CDR3 has 19 amino acids. V lost 1 base, J lost 2 bases, and 9 bases stayed unmatched. Looked up from germline, CDR1 is LGHNA and CDR2 is YNFKEQ. CDR3 sequence: CASSQGIPQGAAGANVLTF. In nucleotides, the CDR3 is TGTGCCAGCAGCCAAGGCATACCACAGGGGGCCGCTGGGGCCAACGTCCTGACTTTC.

V gene TRBV6-1 combines with J gene TRBJ1-2; tentatively, D is TRBD1 (5 bases). From germline, CDR1 is MNHNS and CDR2 SASEGT. V lost 0 bases and J lost 4, with 24 bases in between. The CDR3 runs 19 residues. The CDR3 nucleotides are TGTGCCAGCAGTGAAGCGCTTTTATTTTCCGGGGGAGCTATCTATGGCTACACCTTC. Protein: CASSEALLFSGGAIYGYTF.

This clone has a handful of counts. V and J are TRBV27 and TRBJ1-1, with unresolved D. Germline values: CDR1 MNHEY, CDR2 SMNVEV (reference sequence). The CDR3 runs 14 residues. The V and J ends lost 0 bases and 4 bases respectively, with 9 bases between them. CDR3 sequence (DNA): TGTGCCAGCAGTTTATCGTTGAGTTTCACTGAAGCTTTCTTT. Translated, it gives CASSLSLSFTEAFF.

The chain carries TRBV6-5 and TRBJ1-5; D possibly corresponds to TRBD1 (6 bases). V lost 6 bases, J lost 5 bases, and 17 bases lay in between. This CDR3 spans 15 amino acids. The germline V gene has CDR1 MNHEY and CDR2 SVGAGI. The CDR3 reads CASRPQGFPDQPQHF. For the CDR3, the DNA is TGTGCCAGCAGACCCCAGGGGTTCCCTGATCAGCCCCAGCATTTT.

This rearrangement joins TRBV3-1 (or the pseudogene TRBV3-2) to TRBJ1-2, with a tentative D call TRBD1 (6 bases). Germline V gives CDR1 LGHDT, CDR2 YNNKEL (reference sequence). V gave up 0 bases and J gave up 8 bases, with 16 bases separating them. The CDR3 contains 15 residues. The CDR3: CASSQDVAGARGYTF. Here the CDR3 DNA reads TGTGCCAGCAGCCAAGATGTTGCGGGGGCGCGAGGCTACACCTTC.

The rearrangement links TRBV3-1 (or the pseudogene TRBV3-2) to TRBJ2-2; the D gene is possibly TRBD1 (5 bases). With 4 bases removed from V and 5 bases from J, the gap between germline ends came to 17 bases. Looked up from germline, CDR1 is LGHDT and CDR2 is YNNKEL (reference sequence). The CDR3 has 16 residues. This CDR3 reads CASSPTRVSRTGELFF. The CDR3 DNA reads TGTGCCAGCAGCCCCACCAGGGTAAGCAGAACCGGGGAGCTGTTTTTT.

The CDR3 region is CASSQNPGGGNGYTF. In DNA form, the CDR3 reads TGTGCCAGCAGCCAAAACCCAGGGGGTGGAAATGGCTACACCTTC. This chain connects TRBV5-6 to TRBJ1-2; 7 positions agree with TRBD1. CDR1 is SGHDT, CDR2 YYEEEE, per germline. The CDR3 is 15 amino acids. Trimming removed 4 bases from V and 6 bases from J; junction bases left unmatched: 12. Complete variable domain (other parts from reference TRBV5-6 and TRBJ1-2): DAGVTQSPTHLIKTRGQQVTLRCSPKSGHDTVSWYQQALGQGPQFIFQYYEEEERQRGNFPDRFSGHQFPNYSSELNVNALLLGDSALYLCASSQNPGGGNGYTFGSGTRLTVV.

The V and J genes are TRBV7-2 and TRBJ2-1; D may be TRBD2 (5 bases). This CDR3 contains 14 residues. Germline values: CDR1 SGHTA, CDR2 FQGNSA. Trimming removed 1 base from V and 7 bases from J, with 11 bases in between. The CDR3 nucleotides are TGTGCCAGCAGCTTAGAGGGAGTAGTTAATGAGCAGTTCTTC. Its translation: CASSLEGVVNEQFF.

This clone was observed once. The V and J genes are TRBV30 and TRBJ2-3; 12 nucleotides match TRBD2. The CDR3 has 15 residues. Unmatched junction bases numbered 6, after V lost 8 bases and J lost 0 bases. From germline, CDR1 is GTSNPN and CDR2 SVGIG (reference sequence). The CDR3: CARGLAGPSTDTQYF. The DNA for the CDR3 is TGTGCCCGCGGACTAGCGGGGCCAAGCACAGATACGCAGTATTTT.

J is TRBJ2-4 and V is TRBV7-2; 9 bases map to TRBD1. The ends lost 5 bases at V and 6 bases at J; junction bases unmatched: 8. Germline V gene data show CDR1 as SGHTA and CDR2 as FQGNSA. This CDR3 is built from 15 residues. For the CDR3, the DNA is TGTGCCAGCAGCCATTCCCCGGGACAGGGAAACATTCAGTACTTC. Its protein is CASSHSPGQGNIQYF.

V gene TRBV9 combines with J gene TRBJ2-1, with 11 nucleotides matching TRBD2. Germline V gene lookup returns CDR1 SGDLS and CDR2 YYNGEE. The CDR3 consists of 15 residues. J gave up 9 bases and V 2 bases, and 7 bases lay outside the gene matches. CDR3 sequence (DNA): TGTGCCAGCAGCGTTAGCGGGGGGGCCTTAGGTGAGCAGTTCTTC. As protein: CASSVSGGALGEQFF.

The chain recombines TRBV27 with TRBJ1-2, with TRBD1 matching 8 bases. Looked up from germline, CDR1 is MNHEY and CDR2 is SMNVEV (reference sequence). The CDR3 length is 15 residues. Trimming cost V 2 bases and J 2 bases; bases outside gene matches: 4. For the CDR3, the DNA is TGTGCCAGCAGTTTAAGGACAGGGCTAAACTATGGCTACACCTTC. Protein sequence: CASSLRTGLNYGYTF.

This clone was detected once. The V and J genes are TRBV3-1 (or the pseudogene TRBV3-2) and TRBJ2-7; tentatively, D is TRBD1 (6 bases). V dropped 6 bases and J dropped 5 bases, with 8 bases sitting between them. Germline V CDR1 and CDR2: LGHDT, YNNKEL (reference sequence). The CDR3 covers 11 residues. The CDR3 loop reads CASRQGDEQYF. The DNA of the CDR3 is TGTGCCAGCAGACAGGGTGACGAGCAGTACTTC.

This sequence joins TRBV5-4 and TRBJ1-2; a possible D gene is TRBD1 (5 bases). The CDR3 is made up of 13 amino acids. Germline V gene sequence: CDR1 SGHNT, CDR2 YYREEE (reference sequence). Trimming removed 5 bases at V and 3 bases at J, with 11 bases between. CDR3 nucleotides: TGTGCCAGCAGGGCAGGGCCTGACTATGGCTACACCTTC. This translates into CASRAGPDYGYTF.

This rearrangement joins TRBV7-9 to TRBJ2-5; no clear D. V lost 0 bases and J 4 bases, leaving 12 bases between the germline ends. The CDR3 runs to 15 residues. CDR1 and CDR2 from the germline V gene are SEHNR and FQNEAQ (reference sequence). The CDR3 nucleotides are TGTGCCAGCAGCTTAGCGGGCAGTCCAGGAGAGACCCAGTACTTC. This gives the protein CASSLAGSPGETQYF.

J is TRBJ1-4 and V is TRBV19; D remains ambiguous. Trimming removed 7 bases from V and 0 bases from J, with 21 bases in between. CDR1 and CDR2 (germline): LNHDA, SQIVND (reference sequence). The CDR3 consists of 18 residues. The CDR3 sequence is CASTPTYIAGATNEKLFF. In DNA, the CDR3 is TGTGCCAGTACCCCGACATACATCGCTGGTGCAACTAATGAAAAACTGTTTTTT.

V is TRBV3-1 (or the pseudogene TRBV3-2) and J is TRBJ2-1; D not resolved. The CDR3 length is 14 residues. CDR1 is LGHDT and CDR2 is YNNKEL in the germline V gene (reference sequence). Trimming pared 0 bases from V and 4 bases from J, leaving 7 bases between. Here the CDR3 reads CASSQDLLYNEQFF. The DNA for the CDR3 is TGTGCCAGCAGCCAAGATCTCCTATACAATGAGCAGTTCTTC.

The CDR3 loop reads CASRSPPTGGRNYGYTF. DNA for the CDR3: TGTGCCAGCAGATCACCCCCCACAGGGGGACGCAACTATGGCTACACCTTC. The rearrangement links TRBV13 to TRBJ1-2; TRBD1 agrees at 8 bases. The CDR3 consists of 17 residues. Germline V gene sequence: CDR1 PRHDT, CDR2 FYEKMQ (reference sequence). V dropped 6 bases and J dropped 2; count of bases not matched to a gene: 14.

The chain employs TRBV7-2 and TRBJ1-1; D is unresolved. Germline assignment: CDR1 SGHTA and CDR2 FQGNSA. The ends were cut back, 5 bases at V and 0 bases at J, with 10 bases in the middle. This CDR3 contains 14 residues. The CDR3 DNA is TGTGCCAGCAGCCGCAACCGGTTGAACACTGAAGCTTTCTTT. Translated: CASSRNRLNTEAFF. Together with reference TRBV7-2 and TRBJ1-1, the CDR3 gives the full variable domain: GAGVSQSPSNKVTEKGKDVELRCDPISGHTALYWYRQSLGQGLEFLIYFQGNSAPDKSGLPSDRFSAERTGGSVSTLTIQRTQQEDSAVYLCASSRNRLNTEAFFGQGTRLTVV.

The chain combines TRBV5-5 with TRBJ1-1; 7 bases align to TRBD1. This CDR3 contains 15 residues. Trimming took 4 bases from V and 5 from J; bases not matched to a gene: 11. Germline values: CDR1 SGHKS, CDR2 YYEKEE (reference sequence). Here the CDR3 DNA reads TGTGCCAGCAGCGTACCCTACAGGGGAGGAACTGAAGCTTTCTTT. Its protein product is CASSVPYRGGTEAFF.

The chain joins TRBV5-1 to TRBJ1-3; the match to TRBD1 covers 7 bases. CDR1 is SGHRS, CDR2 YFSETQ, per germline. V lost 0 bases, J lost 2 bases, and 8 bases stayed unmatched. This CDR3 has 17 residues. The CDR3 coding sequence is TGCGCCAGCAGCTTGGCCCCGACAGGGTTGACTGGAAACACCATATATTTT. Amino acids: CASSLAPTGLTGNTIYF.

This chain links TRBV7-6 with TRBJ1-1; D gene uncertain. Germline CDR1 is SGHVS and CDR2 is FNYEAQ. The V end lost 1 base, the J end lost 4 bases, and 13 bases lay between the germline ends. The CDR3 covers 15 residues. In DNA, the CDR3 is TGTGCCAGCAGCTTAGGTGGAGGTGCGGGCACTGAAGCTTTCTTT. It is translated as CASSLGGGAGTEAFF.